This T cell receptor (beta chain) was recorded in a study of Ad26.COV2.S vaccination and SARS-CoV-2 variants. Here immunoSEQ multiplex PCR was the method, and the copy in TCRdb shows in-frame clones only, minus some. This table holds about 480,000 clones, around 88% found once. Trimming cost V 0 bases and J 2 bases; bases outside gene matches: 6. This CDR3 comprises 17 residues. Germline V gene lookup returns CDR1 MNHEY and CDR2 SMNVEV (reference sequence). The sample's treatment: 15 to 20 received Ad26.COV2.S at low or high dose, single or two shots; about 5 received placebo; per-sample allocation not given. It was on day 63 after the first vaccine or placebo injection that samples were taken.

V is TRBV27 and J is TRBJ2-2; 7 bases agree with TRBD2. Sample: peripheral blood, taken in a trial of Ad26.COV2.S vaccine versus placebo. The clonotype originates from a person between 18 and 65 years old who received the Ad26.COV2.S COVID-19 vaccine or a placebo. CDR3 loop: CASSLSAAGLNTGELFF. The DNA for the CDR3 is TGTGCCAGCAGTTTATCGGCAGCGGGGCTAAACACCGGGGAGCTGTTTTTT.